These T cell receptor beta chains were read from a single sample in a study of blood T cell repertoires in COVID-19. Here immunoSEQ multiplex PCR was the method, and the copy in TCRdb shows in-frame clones only, minus some. The profile shows about 300,000 clones, about nine tenths of them singletons. The specimen sequenced was peripheral blood. These receptors came from a woman aged 25 to 39 with COVID-19, enrolled during active disease. Both conserved end residues are part of each CDR3.

CASSERENSLISGANVLTF	TRBJ2-6	TRBV2
CASSQNSPRSLHF	TRBJ1-6	TRBV3-1/TRBV3-2
CASRGVSQETQYF	TRBJ2-5	TRBV6-5
CASSRSSNTGELFF	TRBJ2-2	TRBV18
CASRSHRQDGYTF	TRBJ1-2	TRBV12-3/TRBV12-4
CASSLWDRGIYGYTF	TRBJ1-2	TRBV28
CASSSTGGAEQFF	TRBJ2-1	TRBV7-3
CASSKYKAGTGNEKLFF	TRBJ1-4	TRBV21-1
CASSHASGGQSYNEQFF	TRBJ2-1	TRBV18
CASSLGFEGGNQPQHF	TRBJ1-5	TRBV7-6
CASSFSGGSNYGYTF	TRBJ1-2	TRBV7-8
CASSQKQGSVAFF	TRBJ1-1	TRBV27
CASSQSARTQYF	TRBJ2-5	TRBV3-1/TRBV3-2
CASSPPTGGTEAFF	TRBJ1-1	TRBV7-9
CASSLNGNLRTDTQYF	TRBJ2-3	TRBV27